This TCR beta chain is from a study of follicular helper T cells after annual influenza vaccination. As regards this clone: Its antigen is still unknown.

Sample time point: 2014-2015 season, pre-vaccination. Cells are cTfh (non-naive CD4+CXCR5+PD-1+), split by ICOS and CD38 into double-positive or double-negative. Study-level findings and limits: Yearly vaccinations repeatedly recalled conserved clonotypes in ICOS+CD38+ cTfh. ICOS-CD38- cTfh most often held earlier Day 7 ICOS+CD38+ clones.

The method was immunoSEQ multiplex PCR; TCRdb's version includes in-frame clones alone and lacks a portion of them. In the table there are approximately 30,000 clones, 80% to 90% of which are singletons. This CDR3 has 14 amino acids. Per the germline V gene, CDR1 is MDHEN and CDR2 is SYDVKM. Deletions cut 8 bases from V and 5 bases from J, with 18 bases between. This sequence joins TRBV28 and TRBJ2-5; D is possibly TRBD2 (7 bases). This sequence originates from an adult who received the influenza vaccine. The input for sequencing was CXCR5+ CD38- circulating T follicular helper cells from blood, taken on the day of influenza vaccination. The subset: circulating Tfh, non-naive CD4+CXCR5+PD-1+ (ICOS+CD38+ or ICOS-CD38-). CDR3 nucleotide sequence: TGTGCCAGCCAAGGGGGGGGTAGCGTGGAGACCCAGTACTTC. As protein: CASQGGGSVETQYF.